This TCR beta chain was sequenced during a study of post-analysis software for immune sequencing data. About the study: Included among the disease courses, which were recorded for the cohort, were relapsing-remitting, secondary progressive and progressive-relapsing multiple sclerosis.

Study-level points and caveats: In patients, about five TRBV segments were more frequent than in controls, with TRBV5-6, TRBV5-1 and TRBV20-1 among them. Same-batch samples co-clustered strongly by F measure. Patients with multiple sclerosis recorded significantly lower normalized Chao1 diversity than controls, the study found.

Incorporated into the TCR beta cDNA libraries were unique molecular identifiers, which served to reduce PCR and sequencing biases. Via MiXCR, TCRdb re-called the PCR reads, giving one row per CDR3 protein. The sample consists of hundreds of thousands of distinct CDR3 sequences, roughly 29% of them appearing once. This clonotype was seen a few times. Its antigen is still unknown. The CDR3 spans 14 residues. Germline CDR1 reads SGHRS; CDR2 reads YFSETQ. V was trimmed by 4 bases and J by 3 bases, leaving 14 bases between them. The sequencing sample was made of blood. The rearrangement links TRBV5-1 to TRBJ2-7; D tentatively fits TRBD1 or TRBD2 (5 bases each). This TCR was recovered from a girl between 10 and 17 years old with multiple sclerosis. This chain's CDR3 is CASSAGTEGYEQYF. The DNA for the CDR3 is TGCGCCAGCAGCGCAGGGACGGAAGGCTACGAGCAGTACTTC.